The 26 T cell receptor beta chains below were found in one sample sequenced in a study of T cell responses to AZD1222 COVID-19 vaccine. The data were produced by immunoSEQ multiplex PCR, yet TCRdb's version contains in-frame clones alone and is incomplete. The sample has more than 80,000 clones; around 90% are singletons. Sequencing used peripheral blood, obtained on day 0 of MenACWY control vaccination. These receptors all come from an adult in good health.

About this clone: Other DNA sequences in the sample encode the same CDR3. CDR3 sequence: CASSQEGSGGTGELFF. For the CDR3, the DNA is TGTGCCAGCAGCCAAGAGGGGTCAGGGGGGACCGGGGAGCTGTTTTTT. The chain employs TRBV4-2 and TRBJ2-2, with TRBD1 as a possible D gene (7 bases). Trimming removed 0 bases at V and 5 bases at J, with 13 bases between. The CDR3 runs to 16 residues. Germline V CDR1 and CDR2: LGHNA, YNFKEQ.

The chain carries TRBV5-6 and TRBJ1-4; TRBD1 might be the D (5 bases). V was cut by 4 bases and J by 8 bases, with 18 bases left in between. Germline lookup yields CDR1 SGHDT and CDR2 YYEEEE. CDR3 length: 15 residues. In DNA, the CDR3 is TGTGCCAGCAGCCAGAGACAGATGTGGGTGGAAAAACTGTTTTTT. This encodes CASSQRQMWVEKLFF.

The V gene is TRBV27, the J gene TRBJ2-7; 10 positions agree with TRBD2. Germline V lookup: CDR1 MNHEY, CDR2 SMNVEV (reference sequence). The CDR3 contains 15 residues. The trim removed 6 bases at V and 3 bases at J, leaving 8 bases unmatched. This chain's CDR3 is CASSPSIAGGYEQYF. The CDR3 DNA sequence: TGTGCCAGCAGCCCTAGTATAGCGGGGGGCTACGAGCAGTACTTC.

The sample holds one count of this clone. The genes are TRBV18 and TRBJ2-6; D ambiguous. Between the trimmed V and J ends, which lost 5 bases and 0 bases, there was a span of 8 bases. From germline, CDR1 is KGHSH and CDR2 LQKENI. This CDR3 is 15 amino acids long. The CDR3 DNA reads as TGTGCCAGCTCAGAGTATACCTCTGGGGCCAACGTCCTGACTTTC. Amino acid sequence: CASSEYTSGANVLTF.

This clone was detected once. The V call is TRBV2, the J call TRBJ2-7; TRBD2 might be the D (5 bases). Trimming shortened V by 3 bases and J by 0 bases, and 12 bases separated the two germline ends. The germline V gene has CDR1 SNHLY and CDR2 FYNNEI. The CDR3 extends over 15 amino acids. CDR3 sequence: CASSDPGIGSYEQYF. CDR3 coding DNA: TGTGCCAGCAGTGATCCGGGGATCGGCTCCTACGAGCAGTACTTC.

This CDR3 is CASSWDGNTGELFF. The CDR3, as DNA: TGTGCCAGCAGCTGGGACGGGAACACCGGGGAGCTGTTTTTT. This chain links TRBV7-6 with TRBJ2-2; D tentatively fits TRBD1 or TRBD2 (5 bases each). This CDR3 is 14 amino acids long. The V end lost 4 bases, the J end lost 1 base, and 7 bases lay between the germline ends. CDR1 SGHVS and CDR2 FNYEAQ come from the germline V gene.

The chain couples TRBV9 to TRBJ1-1; D unresolved. In germline, CDR1 is SGDLS, CDR2 YYNGEE. V gave up 6 bases and J gave up 1 base, with 10 bases separating them. The CDR3 has 13 amino acids. In DNA form, the CDR3 reads TGTGCCAGCACCAAAGGAAGGAACACTGAAGCTTTCTTT. Protein sequence: CASTKGRNTEAFF.

CDR3 in DNA: TGTGCCAGCAGCTTACTAATAGCGAGTAAAGAGACCCAGTACTTC. Its protein product is CASSLLIASKETQYF. The chain employs TRBV7-9 and TRBJ2-5; D is possibly TRBD2 (5 bases). Trimming removed 2 bases from V and 3 bases from J, with 13 bases in between. This CDR3 region has 15 residues. Germline CDR1 SEHNR, CDR2 FQNEAQ (reference sequence).

In nucleotides, the CDR3 is TGCGCCAGCAGCCAAGATATCCAGGGTGGGAATTCACCCCTCCACTTT. Its protein product is CASSQDIQGGNSPLHF. The chain links TRBV4-3 to TRBJ1-6, with D possibly TRBD1 on 5 matching bases. The CDR3 runs to 16 residues. Between the trimmed V and J ends, which lost 0 bases and 7 bases, there was a span of 13 bases. Germline CDR1 reads LGHNA; CDR2 reads YSLEER.

The count of this clone is one. V usage is TRBV4-3 and J usage is TRBJ1-2; the D gene is possibly TRBD1 (5 bases). Germline assignment: CDR1 LGHNA and CDR2 YSLEER. Between the trimmed V and J ends, which lost 0 bases and 7 bases, there was a span of 12 bases. CDR3 size: 14 residues. The CDR3 is CASSQEVAGLGYTF. The DNA of the CDR3 is TGCGCCAGCAGCCAAGAAGTTGCGGGGCTTGGCTACACCTTC.

The chain combines TRBV18 with TRBJ2-5; 7 bases are shared with TRBD1. The junction had 5 bases not matched to a gene; V was cut back by 0 bases and J by 1 base. Germline loops: CDR1 KGHSH, CDR2 LQKENI. This CDR3 contains 16 residues. CDR3 loop: CASSPPSGGLQETQYF. CDR3 coding DNA: TGTGCCAGCTCACCACCGTCAGGGGGTCTCCAAGAGACCCAGTACTTC.

In DNA form, the CDR3 reads TGCGCCAGCAGCTTGGCCGGCTTGAGCTCCTACAATGAGCAGTTCTTC. Translation: CASSLAGLSSYNEQFF. The V call is TRBV5-1, the J call TRBJ2-1; no clear D. CDR1 SGHRS and CDR2 YFSETQ come from the germline V gene. The CDR3 consists of 16 residues. Trimming shortened V by 0 bases and J by 0 bases, and 10 bases separated the two germline ends.

The chain links TRBV19 to TRBJ2-4; D gene uncertain. Trimming cost V 5 bases and J 2 bases, with 13 bases left between them. Looked up from germline, CDR1 is LNHDA and CDR2 is SQIVND (reference sequence). This CDR3 comprises 15 residues. This chain's CDR3 is CASSSPQWTKNIQYF. CDR3 in DNA: TGTGCCAGTAGTTCACCACAGTGGACCAAAAACATTCAGTACTTC.

This chain uses TRBV3-1 (or the pseudogene TRBV3-2) with TRBJ2-7; D ambiguous. The CDR3 runs to 16 residues. Trimming took 1 base from V and 0 from J, leaving 13 bases between them. Germline V gene lookup returns CDR1 LGHDT and CDR2 YNNKEL (reference sequence). The CDR3 protein is CASSQVGQVDSYEQYF. The CDR3 DNA sequence: TGTGCCAGCAGCCAAGTTGGCCAGGTTGACTCCTACGAGCAGTACTTC.

CDR3: CASRLDSNDQPQHF. CDR3 nucleotides: TGTGCCAGCAGGCTTGACAGTAATGATCAGCCCCAGCATTTT. The chain joins TRBV6-5 to TRBJ1-5; perhaps TRBD1 as D (5 bases). V was cut by 6 bases and J by 5 bases, with 14 bases left in between. The germline CDR1 and CDR2 sequences are MNHEY and SVGAGI. There are 14 residues in the CDR3.

The genes are TRBV19 and TRBJ1-2; 9 bases match TRBD1. In germline, CDR1 is LNHDA, CDR2 SQIVND (reference sequence). V gave up 5 bases and J gave up 5 bases; unmatched junction bases: 9. The CDR3 extends over 15 amino acids. The CDR3 protein is CASSSDRGRSYGYTF. Here the CDR3 DNA reads TGTGCCAGTAGTTCTGACAGGGGGAGATCATATGGCTACACCTTC.

This clone was recorded once. The genes are TRBV4-1 and TRBJ2-1; 11 bases line up with TRBD2. CDR3 length: 21 residues. The ends lost 0 bases at V and 6 bases at J; junction bases unmatched: 19. Germline V gives CDR1 MGHRA, CDR2 YSYEKL. The CDR3 DNA sequence: TGCGCCAGCAGCCAAGATGCTGCCCCTGCGACTAGCGGGGTGAGGTCCAATGAGCAGTTCTTC. Translating gives CASSQDAAPATSGVRSNEQFF.

This rearrangement joins TRBV19 to TRBJ1-6; D is ambiguous. Trimming pared 6 bases from V and 5 bases from J, leaving 11 bases between. The CDR3 has 14 amino acids. The germline CDR1 and CDR2 sequences are LNHDA and SQIVND (reference sequence). CDR3 loop: CASSVVGDNSPLHF. The CDR3 DNA is TGTGCCAGTAGCGTCGTCGGGGATAATTCACCCCTCCACTTT.

This chain connects TRBV4-2 to TRBJ1-1; TRBD1 aligns across 8 bases. Germline-derived CDR1 and CDR2 are LGHNA and YNFKEQ. V was pared by 3 bases and J by 5 bases, with 11 bases of the junction left unmatched. The CDR3 has 16 amino acids. DNA for the CDR3: TGTGCCAGCAGCCAGGGAGGACAGGGATGGGAAACTGAAGCTTTCTTT. Its translation is CASSQGGQGWETEAFF.

The chain employs TRBV27 and TRBJ1-4; 8 nucleotides agree with TRBD1. Per germline, CDR1 MNHEY and CDR2 SMNVEV (reference sequence). V gave up 5 bases and J gave up 8 bases; unmatched junction bases: 7. This CDR3 is 14 amino acids long. CDR3: CASSRDRGQEKLFF. The DNA for the CDR3 is TGTGCCAGCAGTCGCGACAGGGGCCAGGAAAAACTGTTTTTT.

The gene calls are TRBV6-5 and TRBJ1-2, with 10 bases matching TRBD1. After removal of 0 bases from V and 1 base from J, the junction contained 2 bases not matched to a gene. Germline loops: CDR1 MNHEY, CDR2 SVGAGI. This CDR3 has 16 amino acids. The CDR3 DNA follows: TGTGCCAGCAGTTACTCGGGACAGGGGAATAACTATGGCTACACCTTC. Translation gives CASSYSGQGNNYGYTF.

The chain recombines TRBV6-5 with TRBJ1-2; the match to TRBD1 covers 7 bases. With 7 bases clipped from V and 0 bases from J, the junction kept 5 bases outside the gene matches. The CDR3 is 14 amino acids. Germline V gene data show CDR1 as MNHEY and CDR2 as SVGAGI. CDR3 in DNA: TGTGCCAGCATCACAGGGGACCCTAACTATGGCTACACCTTC. Protein sequence: CASITGDPNYGYTF.

The V call is TRBV30, the J call TRBJ1-6; D is possibly TRBD1 (5 bases). V dropped 0 bases and J dropped 9 bases, with 12 bases sitting between them. This CDR3 has 14 amino acids. The germline V gene encodes CDR1 GTSNPN and CDR2 SVGIG (reference sequence). CDR3 loop: CAWSVKTVLSPLHF. Here the CDR3 DNA reads TGTGCCTGGAGTGTAAAGACAGTTCTTTCACCCCTCCACTTT.

The chain couples TRBV15 to TRBJ1-1; D is ambiguous. CDR1 is LNHNV and CDR2 is YYDKDF in the germline V gene (reference sequence). The CDR3 has 13 residues. Between the trimmed V and J ends, which lost 0 bases and 1 base, there was a span of 3 bases. The CDR3 coding sequence is TGTGCCACCAGCAGAGATAGGAACACTGAAGCTTTCTTT. Its protein is CATSRDRNTEAFF.

The chain combines TRBV7-2 with TRBJ2-3, with D unclear. Deletions cut 0 bases from V and 2 bases from J, with 12 bases between. CDR3 length: 16 residues. CDR1 is SGHTA, CDR2 FQGNSA, per germline. The CDR3 nucleotides read TGTGCCAGCAGCTTAGCGCATCGGAGCGACACAGATACGCAGTATTTT. Translated: CASSLAHRSDTDTQYF.

The chain has TRBV20-1 and TRBJ2-2; 9 positions agree with TRBD1. The CDR3 loop spans 14 amino acids. V lost 3 bases and J lost 8; bases outside the gene matches: 7. Germline V gene lookup returns CDR1 DFQATT and CDR2 SNEGSKA (reference sequence). The CDR3 bases are TGCAGTGCTAGTCGGGGGACAGGGAAGGGGGAGCTGTTTTTT. Translation: CSASRGTGKGELFF.